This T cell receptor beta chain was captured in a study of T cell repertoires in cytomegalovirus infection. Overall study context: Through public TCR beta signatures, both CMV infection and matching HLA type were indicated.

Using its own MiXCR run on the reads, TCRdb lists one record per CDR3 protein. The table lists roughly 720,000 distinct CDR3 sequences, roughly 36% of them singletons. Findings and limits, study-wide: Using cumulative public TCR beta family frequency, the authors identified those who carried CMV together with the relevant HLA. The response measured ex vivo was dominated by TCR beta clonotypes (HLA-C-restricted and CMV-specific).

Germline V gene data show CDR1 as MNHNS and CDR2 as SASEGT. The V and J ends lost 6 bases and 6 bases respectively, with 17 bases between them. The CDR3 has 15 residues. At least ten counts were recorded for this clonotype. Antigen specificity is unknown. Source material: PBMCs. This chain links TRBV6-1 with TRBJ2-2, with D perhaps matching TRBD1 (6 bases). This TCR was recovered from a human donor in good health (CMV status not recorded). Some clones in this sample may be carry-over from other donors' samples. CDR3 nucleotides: TGTGCCAGCAGCTCCGAAGGGGGAGTCCCCGGGGAGCTGTTTTTT. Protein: CASSSEGGVPGELFF.